This record covers a single T cell receptor beta chain. Its specificity is unknown. This table comes from immunoSEQ multiplex PCR, and its TCRdb copy is limited to in-frame clones, with some not included. The table records about 100,000 clones, 88% of them present only once. This sample is drawn from a study of T cell responses to AZD1222 COVID-19 vaccine. Overall study results and limits: When two AZD1222 doses had been given, Spike-specific TCR breadth and depth rose. It was only a handful of AZD1222 recipients who were seropositive at baseline. The CD4 TCRs associated with vaccination extended across spike and predominated at 160-218 and 743-854. Regions left unmutated in variants are reportedly the target of nearly half of spike-specific TCRs.

V was shortened by 6 bases and J by 3 bases, with 13 bases between the two germline ends. Germline V CDR1 and CDR2: LGHNT, FRNRAP. There are 14 residues in the CDR3. This chain joins TRBV12-5 and TRBJ2-3; TRBD1 is a possible D gene (6 bases). The clonotype was recovered from an adult in good health. The specimen was peripheral blood, collected on day 0 of AZD1222 vaccination. CDR3 region: CASGPGARTDTQYF. The CDR3 DNA reads TGTGCTAGTGGCCCAGGGGCGCGGACAGATACGCAGTATTTT.